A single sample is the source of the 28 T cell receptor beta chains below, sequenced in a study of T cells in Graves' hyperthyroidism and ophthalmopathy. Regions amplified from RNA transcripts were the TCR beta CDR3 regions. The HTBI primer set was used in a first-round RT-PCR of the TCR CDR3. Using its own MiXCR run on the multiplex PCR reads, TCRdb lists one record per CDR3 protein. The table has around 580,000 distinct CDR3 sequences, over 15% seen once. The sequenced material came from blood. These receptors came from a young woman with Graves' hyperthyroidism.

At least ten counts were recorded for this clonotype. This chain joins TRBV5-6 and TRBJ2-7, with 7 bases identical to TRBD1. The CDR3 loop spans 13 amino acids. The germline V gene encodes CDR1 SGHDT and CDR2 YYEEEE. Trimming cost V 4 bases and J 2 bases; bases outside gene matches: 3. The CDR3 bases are TGTGCCAGCAGCCGGACAGGTCCCTACGAGCAGTACTTC. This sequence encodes CASSRTGPYEQYF.

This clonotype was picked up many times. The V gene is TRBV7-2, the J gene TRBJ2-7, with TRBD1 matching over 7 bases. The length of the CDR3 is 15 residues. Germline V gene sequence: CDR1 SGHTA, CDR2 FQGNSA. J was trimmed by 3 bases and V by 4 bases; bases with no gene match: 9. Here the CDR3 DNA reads TGTGCCAGCAGCTCGACAGGGTCTTTCGTCTACGAGCAGTACTTC. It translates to CASSSTGSFVYEQYF.

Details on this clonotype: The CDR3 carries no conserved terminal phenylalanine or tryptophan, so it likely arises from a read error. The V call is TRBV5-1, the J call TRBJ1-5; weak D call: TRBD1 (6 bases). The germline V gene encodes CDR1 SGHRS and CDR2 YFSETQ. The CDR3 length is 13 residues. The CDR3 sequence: CASRLGARQPQHL. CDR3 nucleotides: TGCGCCAGCAGGTTGGGGGCCAGGCAGCCCCAGCATCTT.

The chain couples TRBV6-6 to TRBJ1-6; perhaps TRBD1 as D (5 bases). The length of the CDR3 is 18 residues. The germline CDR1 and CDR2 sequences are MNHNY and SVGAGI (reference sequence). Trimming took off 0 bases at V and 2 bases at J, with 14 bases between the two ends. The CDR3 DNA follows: TGTGCCAGCAGTTACTCGAACCAGGGTTATGCCTATAATTCACCCCTCCACTTT. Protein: CASSYSNQGYAYNSPLHF.

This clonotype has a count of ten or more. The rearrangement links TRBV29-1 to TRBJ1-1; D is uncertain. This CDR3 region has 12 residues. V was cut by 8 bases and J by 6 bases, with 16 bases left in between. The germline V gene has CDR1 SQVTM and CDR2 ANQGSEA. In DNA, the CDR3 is TGCAGCCTGCAAGGCGACGGAGCTGAAGCTTTCTTT. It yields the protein CSLQGDGAEAFF.

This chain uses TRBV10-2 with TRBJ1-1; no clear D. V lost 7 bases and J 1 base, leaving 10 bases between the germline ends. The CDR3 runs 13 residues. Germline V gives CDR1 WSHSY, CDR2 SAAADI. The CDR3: CASTSAENTEAFF. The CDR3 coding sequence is TGCGCCAGCACCTCCGCGGAGAACACTGAAGCTTTCTTT.

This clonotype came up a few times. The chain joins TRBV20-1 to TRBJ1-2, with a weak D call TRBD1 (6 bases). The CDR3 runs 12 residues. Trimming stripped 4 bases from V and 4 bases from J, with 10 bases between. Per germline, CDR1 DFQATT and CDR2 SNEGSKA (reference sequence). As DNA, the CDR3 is TGCAGTGCTACACAGGGAAGCTATGGCTACACCTTC. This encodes CSATQGSYGYTF.

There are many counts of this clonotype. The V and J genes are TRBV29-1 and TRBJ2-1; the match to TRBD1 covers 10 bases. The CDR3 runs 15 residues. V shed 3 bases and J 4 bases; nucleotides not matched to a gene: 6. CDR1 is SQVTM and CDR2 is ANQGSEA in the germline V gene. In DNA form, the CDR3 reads TGCAGCGTTGAGGGACAGGGGCCTAAGTACAATGAGCAGTTCTTC. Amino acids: CSVEGQGPKYNEQFF.

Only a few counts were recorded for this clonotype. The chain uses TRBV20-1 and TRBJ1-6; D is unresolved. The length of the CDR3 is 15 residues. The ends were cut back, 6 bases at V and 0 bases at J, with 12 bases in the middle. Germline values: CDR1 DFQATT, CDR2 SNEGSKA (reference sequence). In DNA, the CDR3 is TGCAGTGCCCCAGCAGCTATCTCCTATAATTCACCCCTCCACTTT. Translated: CSAPAAISYNSPLHF.

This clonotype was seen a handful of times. The chain's CDR3 is CSARGPGELFF. The CDR3 bases are TGCAGTGCTAGAGGCCCGGGGGAGCTGTTTTTT. The chain joins TRBV20-1 to TRBJ2-2; the D is unclear. The CDR3 has 11 residues. Germline loops: CDR1 DFQATT, CDR2 SNEGSKA (reference sequence). V was clipped by 1 base and J by 8 bases, with 5 bases between them.

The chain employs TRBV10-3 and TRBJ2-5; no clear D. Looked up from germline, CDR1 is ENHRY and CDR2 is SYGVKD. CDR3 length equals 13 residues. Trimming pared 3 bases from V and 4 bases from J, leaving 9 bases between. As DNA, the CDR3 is TGTGCCATCAGTGATTGGAGCCCAGAGACCCAGTACTTC. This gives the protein CAISDWSPETQYF.

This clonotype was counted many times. The CDR3: CASRQGNLRYEQYF. The CDR3 DNA sequence: TGTGCCAGCAGACAGGGGAACCTGAGGTACGAGCAGTACTTC. The chain carries TRBV2 and TRBJ2-7, with 7 bases identical to TRBD1. Losses at the gene ends were 6 bases for V and 4 bases for J; bases not matched to a gene: 9. In germline, CDR1 is SNHLY, CDR2 FYNNEI. CDR3 size: 14 residues.

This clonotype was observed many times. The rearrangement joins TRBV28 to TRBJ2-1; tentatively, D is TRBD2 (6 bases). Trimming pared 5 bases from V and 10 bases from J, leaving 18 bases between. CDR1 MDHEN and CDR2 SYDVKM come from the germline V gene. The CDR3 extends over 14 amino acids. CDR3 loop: CASSPPGRTVEQFF. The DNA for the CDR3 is TGTGCCAGCAGTCCCCCCGGGAGAACAGTCGAGCAGTTCTTC.

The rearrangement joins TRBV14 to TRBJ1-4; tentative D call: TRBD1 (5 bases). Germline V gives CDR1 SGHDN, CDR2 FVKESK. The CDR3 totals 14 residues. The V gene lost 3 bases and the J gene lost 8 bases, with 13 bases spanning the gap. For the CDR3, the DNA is TGTGCCAGCAGCCAGATGTGGGGGAAAGAAAAACTGTTTTTT. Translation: CASSQMWGKEKLFF. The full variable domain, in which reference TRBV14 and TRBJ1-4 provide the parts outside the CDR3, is EAGVTQFPSHSVIEKGQTVTLRCDPISGHDNLYWYRRVMGKEIKFLLHFVKESKQDESGMPNNRFLAERTGGTYSTLKVQPAELEDSGVYFCASSQMWGKEKLFFGSGTQLSVL.

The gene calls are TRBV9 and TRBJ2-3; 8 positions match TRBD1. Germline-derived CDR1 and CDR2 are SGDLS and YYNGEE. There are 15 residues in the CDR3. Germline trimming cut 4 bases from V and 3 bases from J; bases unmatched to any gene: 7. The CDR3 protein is CASSPRTGKTDTQYF. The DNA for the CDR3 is TGTGCCAGCAGCCCCCGGACAGGGAAAACAGATACGCAGTATTTT.

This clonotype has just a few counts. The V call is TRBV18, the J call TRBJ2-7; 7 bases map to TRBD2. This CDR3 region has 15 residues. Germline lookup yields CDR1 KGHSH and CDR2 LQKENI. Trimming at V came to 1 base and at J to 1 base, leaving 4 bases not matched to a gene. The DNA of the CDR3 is TGTGCCAGCTCACCACTTGGGGGGGGATCCTACGAGCAGTACTTC. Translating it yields CASSPLGGGSYEQYF.

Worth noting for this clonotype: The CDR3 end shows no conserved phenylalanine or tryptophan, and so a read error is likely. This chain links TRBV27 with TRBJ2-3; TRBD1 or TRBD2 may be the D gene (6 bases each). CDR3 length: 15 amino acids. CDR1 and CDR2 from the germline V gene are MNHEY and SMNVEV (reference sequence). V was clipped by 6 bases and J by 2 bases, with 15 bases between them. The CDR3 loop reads CASRPRGAATDTQYS. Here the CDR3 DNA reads TGTGCCAGCAGACCTAGGGGGGCGGCCACAGATACGCAGTATTCT.

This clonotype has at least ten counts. The CDR3 DNA reads TGTGCCTGGAGTGCCGACTTACTCAGCAATCAGCCCCAGCATTTT. Protein sequence: CAWSADLLSNQPQHF. The V gene is TRBV30, the J gene TRBJ1-5, with D unresolved. The germline CDR1 and CDR2 sequences are GTSNPN and SVGIG (reference sequence). The germline V and J ends were trimmed by 1 base and 1 base, with 11 bases remaining between them. The CDR3 has 15 residues. The complete variable domain, with remaining parts taken from reference TRBV30 and TRBJ1-5, reads SQTIHQWPATLVQPVGSPLSLECTVEGTSNPNLYWYRQAAGRGLQLLFYSVGIGQISSEVPQNLSASRPQDRQFILSSKKLLLSDSGFYLCAWSADLLSNQPQHFGDGTRLSIL.

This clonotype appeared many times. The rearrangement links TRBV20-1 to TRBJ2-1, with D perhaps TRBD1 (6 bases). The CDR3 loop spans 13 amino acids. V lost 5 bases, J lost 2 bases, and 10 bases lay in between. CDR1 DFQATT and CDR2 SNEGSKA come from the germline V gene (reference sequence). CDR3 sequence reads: CSASRDTYNEQFF. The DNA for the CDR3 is TGCAGTGCTTCCCGGGACACCTACAATGAGCAGTTCTTC.

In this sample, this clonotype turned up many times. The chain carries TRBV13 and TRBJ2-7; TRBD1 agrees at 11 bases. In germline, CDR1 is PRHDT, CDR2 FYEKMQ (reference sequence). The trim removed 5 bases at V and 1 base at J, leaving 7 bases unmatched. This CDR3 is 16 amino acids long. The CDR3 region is CASSQTGTGGSYEQYF. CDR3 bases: TGTGCCAGCAGCCAAACCGGGACAGGGGGGTCCTACGAGCAGTACTTC.

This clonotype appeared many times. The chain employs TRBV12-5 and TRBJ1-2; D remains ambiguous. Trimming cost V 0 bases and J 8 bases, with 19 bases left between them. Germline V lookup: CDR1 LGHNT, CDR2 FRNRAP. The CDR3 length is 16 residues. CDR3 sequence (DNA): TGTGCTAGTGGTTTGGTAGGAGGTTCATTCACGGGAGGCTACACCTTC. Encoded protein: CASGLVGGSFTGGYTF. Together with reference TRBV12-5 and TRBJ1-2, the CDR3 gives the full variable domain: DARVTQTPRHKVTEMGQEVTMRCQPILGHNTVFWYRQTMMQGLELLAYFRNRAPLDDSGMPKDRFSAEMPDATLATLKIQPSEPRDSAVYFCASGLVGGSFTGGYTFGSGTRLTVV.

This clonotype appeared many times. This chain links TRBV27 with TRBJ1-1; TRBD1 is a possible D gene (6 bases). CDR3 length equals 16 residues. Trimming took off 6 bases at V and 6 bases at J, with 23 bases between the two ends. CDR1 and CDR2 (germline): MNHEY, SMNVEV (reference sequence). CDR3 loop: CASRTDRNLEKAEAFF. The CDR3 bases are TGTGCCAGCAGAACCGACAGGAACTTAGAGAAGGCTGAAGCTTTCTTT.

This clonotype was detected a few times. The CDR3 DNA sequence: TGCAGCGTTGAAGGCCCCCAGGTCAGCTCCTACAATGAGCAGTTCTTC. Amino acids: CSVEGPQVSSYNEQFF. This chain links TRBV29-1 with TRBJ2-1; D is uncertain. Between the trimmed V and J ends, which lost 1 base and 0 bases, there was a span of 13 bases. The CDR3 has 16 residues. Per the germline V gene, CDR1 is SQVTM and CDR2 is ANQGSEA.

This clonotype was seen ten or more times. CDR3 nucleotide sequence: TGTGCCAGCAGCCCGAAGACTAGCGGGGGAGTAGAGACCCAGTACTTC. The encoded protein is CASSPKTSGGVETQYF. J is TRBJ2-5 and V is TRBV7-2, with 12 nucleotides matching TRBD2. Germline-derived CDR1 and CDR2 are SGHTA and FQGNSA. V shed 5 bases, J shed 4 bases, and the junction held 8 bases outside the gene matches. The CDR3 has 16 amino acids.

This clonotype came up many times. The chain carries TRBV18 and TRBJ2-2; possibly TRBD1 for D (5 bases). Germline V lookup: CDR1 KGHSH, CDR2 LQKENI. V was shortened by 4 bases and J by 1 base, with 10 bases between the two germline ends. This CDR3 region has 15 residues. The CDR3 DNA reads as TGTGCCAGCTCACTCACAGGCAAGAACACCGGGGAGCTGTTTTTT. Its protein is CASSLTGKNTGELFF.

The CDR3 DNA sequence: TGTGCCAGCCAGGCGAAGGGTACAAGCTCCTACAATGAGCAGTTCTTC. Protein: CASQAKGTSSYNEQFF. The J gene is TRBJ2-1, the V gene TRBV27; D is uncertain. The ends were cut back, 8 bases at V and 0 bases at J, with 17 bases in the middle. The CDR3 runs 16 residues. Germline lookup yields CDR1 MNHEY and CDR2 SMNVEV (reference sequence).

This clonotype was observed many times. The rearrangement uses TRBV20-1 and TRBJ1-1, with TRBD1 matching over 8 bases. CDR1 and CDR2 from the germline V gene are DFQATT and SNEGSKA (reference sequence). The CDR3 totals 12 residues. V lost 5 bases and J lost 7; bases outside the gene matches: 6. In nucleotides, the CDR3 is TGCAGTGCTCGGACAGGGCGTAATGAAGCTTTCTTT. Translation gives CSARTGRNEAFF.

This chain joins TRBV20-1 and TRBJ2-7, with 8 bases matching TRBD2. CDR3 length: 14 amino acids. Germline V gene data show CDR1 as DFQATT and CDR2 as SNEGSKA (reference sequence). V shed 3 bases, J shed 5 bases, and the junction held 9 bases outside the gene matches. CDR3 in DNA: TGCAGTGCTAGCCCGGGAGGGCCTCGCCACGAGCAGTACTTC. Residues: CSASPGGPRHEQYF.